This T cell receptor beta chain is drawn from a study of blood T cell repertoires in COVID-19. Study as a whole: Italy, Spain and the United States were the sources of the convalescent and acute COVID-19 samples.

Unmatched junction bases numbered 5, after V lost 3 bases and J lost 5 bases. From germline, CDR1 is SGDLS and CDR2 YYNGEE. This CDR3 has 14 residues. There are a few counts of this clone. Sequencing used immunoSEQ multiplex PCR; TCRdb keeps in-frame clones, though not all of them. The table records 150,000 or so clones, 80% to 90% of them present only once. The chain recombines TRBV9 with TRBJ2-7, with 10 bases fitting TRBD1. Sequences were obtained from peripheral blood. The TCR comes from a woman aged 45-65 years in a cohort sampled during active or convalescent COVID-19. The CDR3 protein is CASSADRGADEQYF. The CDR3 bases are TGTGCCAGCAGCGCGGACAGGGGGGCGGACGAGCAGTACTTC.